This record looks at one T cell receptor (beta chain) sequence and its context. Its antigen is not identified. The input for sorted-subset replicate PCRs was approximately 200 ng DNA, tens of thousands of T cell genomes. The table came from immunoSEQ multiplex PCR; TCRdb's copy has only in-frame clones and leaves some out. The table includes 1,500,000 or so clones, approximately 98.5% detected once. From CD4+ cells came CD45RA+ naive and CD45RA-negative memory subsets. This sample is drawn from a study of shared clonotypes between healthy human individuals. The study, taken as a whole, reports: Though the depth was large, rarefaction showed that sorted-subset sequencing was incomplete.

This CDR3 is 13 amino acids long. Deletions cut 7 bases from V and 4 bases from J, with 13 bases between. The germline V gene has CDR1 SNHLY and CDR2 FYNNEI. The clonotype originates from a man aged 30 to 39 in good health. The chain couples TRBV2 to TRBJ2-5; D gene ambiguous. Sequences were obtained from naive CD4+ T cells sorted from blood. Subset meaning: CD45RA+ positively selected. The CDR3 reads CASKGEVLETQYF. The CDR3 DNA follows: TGTGCCAGCAAAGGAGAGGTGTTAGAGACCCAGTACTTC.